The TCR beta chain under discussion was sequenced for a study of T cells in Graves' hyperthyroidism and ophthalmopathy. Study-level background: Peripheral blood samples were taken at initial diagnosis, prior to any treatment.

There were TCR beta CDR3 regions amplified from RNA transcripts. The primer set for the first-round RT-PCR of the TCR CDR3 was HTBI. TCRdb itself ran the multiplex PCR reads through MiXCR, one entry per CDR3 protein. The sample has about 130,000 distinct CDR3 sequences, around 20% seen once; the top ten hold around two thirds. The CDR3 is made up of 12 amino acids. Trimming removed 0 bases at V and 8 bases at J, with 10 bases between. Germline CDR1 is SQVTM and CDR2 is ANQGSEA. This clonotype was sampled from a woman between 45 and 65 years old with Graves' hyperthyroidism that later progressed to Graves' ophthalmopathy. The chain links TRBV29-1 to TRBJ1-1; D possibly corresponds to TRBD1 (5 bases). The specimen was blood. Here the CDR3 reads CSVEEGVREAFF. CDR3 nucleotide sequence: TGCAGCGTTGAAGAGGGGGTGAGAGAAGCTTTCTTT.